The present T cell receptor beta chain was sequenced within a study of T cell changes during pregnancy in multiple sclerosis. Germline V gives CDR1 MNHEY, CDR2 SVGAGI. V shed 2 bases, J shed 5 bases, and the junction held 11 bases outside the gene matches. The CDR3 is 16 amino acids. The method was immunoSEQ multiplex PCR; TCRdb's version includes in-frame clones alone and lacks a portion of them. The data hold around 110,000 clones, with under 95% observed a single time. This clone was counted many times. Material: peripheral blood, obtained after pregnancy. V and J are TRBV6-5 and TRBJ1-1; 7 bases agree with TRBD1. This sequence was found in a female donor with multiple sclerosis, enrolled in a pregnancy study. The CDR3 coding sequence is TGTGCCAGCAGTTACAGGGGGTCAGGGGGTAAGACTGAAGCTTTCTTT. This codes for CASSYRGSGGKTEAFF.